The present entry profiles one T cell receptor beta chain with its context. The antigen is unknown. CDR1 and CDR2 (germline): LNHDA, SQIVND (reference sequence). This CDR3 comprises 13 residues. After removal of 2 bases from V and 9 bases from J, the junction contained 2 bases not matched to a gene. The data stem from a study of cytomegalovirus exposure and HLA in healthy donors. For the study at large: Within the Caucasian-associated ancestry cluster were roughly 82% of the 398 genotyped donors. Study-wide results and caveats: Across donors, sequencing depth was assumed by presence/absence analyses to be roughly uniform. Most of the TCR beta V segments (in an earlier analysis) were productive either about 87% or about 30% of the time. Later analysis suggested most CMV-associated TCR beta chains were HLA-restricted.

Primers for the PCR totalled 60 Vbeta and 13 Jbeta. Data came from immunoSEQ multiplex PCR; TCRdb stores just in-frame clones and leaves some out. Found here are 140,000 to 150,000 clones, roughly 80% of them singletons; the top ten hold roughly 3.1%. The chain has TRBV19 and TRBJ2-1; the match to TRBD2 covers 9 bases. This clonotype was sampled from a middle-aged man in good health and CMV-seropositive. The specimen sequenced was PBMCs. The CDR3 nucleotides are TGTGCCAGTAGTATAAGCGGGAGGACTGAGCAGTTCTTC. It encodes CASSISGRTEQFF.